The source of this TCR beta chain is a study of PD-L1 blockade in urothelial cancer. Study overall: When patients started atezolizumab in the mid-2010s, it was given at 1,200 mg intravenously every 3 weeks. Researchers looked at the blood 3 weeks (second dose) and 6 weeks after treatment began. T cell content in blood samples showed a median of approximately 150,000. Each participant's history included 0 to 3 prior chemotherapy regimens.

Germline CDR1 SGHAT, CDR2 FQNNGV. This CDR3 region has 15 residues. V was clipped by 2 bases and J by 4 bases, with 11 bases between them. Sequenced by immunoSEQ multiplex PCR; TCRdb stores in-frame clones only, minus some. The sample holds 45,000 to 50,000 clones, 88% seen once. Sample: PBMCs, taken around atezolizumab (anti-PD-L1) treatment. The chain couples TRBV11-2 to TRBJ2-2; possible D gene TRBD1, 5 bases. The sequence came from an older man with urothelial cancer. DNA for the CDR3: TGTGCCAGCAGCTTATTCCAGGGAAGCACCGGGGAGCTGTTTTTT. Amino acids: CASSLFQGSTGELFF.